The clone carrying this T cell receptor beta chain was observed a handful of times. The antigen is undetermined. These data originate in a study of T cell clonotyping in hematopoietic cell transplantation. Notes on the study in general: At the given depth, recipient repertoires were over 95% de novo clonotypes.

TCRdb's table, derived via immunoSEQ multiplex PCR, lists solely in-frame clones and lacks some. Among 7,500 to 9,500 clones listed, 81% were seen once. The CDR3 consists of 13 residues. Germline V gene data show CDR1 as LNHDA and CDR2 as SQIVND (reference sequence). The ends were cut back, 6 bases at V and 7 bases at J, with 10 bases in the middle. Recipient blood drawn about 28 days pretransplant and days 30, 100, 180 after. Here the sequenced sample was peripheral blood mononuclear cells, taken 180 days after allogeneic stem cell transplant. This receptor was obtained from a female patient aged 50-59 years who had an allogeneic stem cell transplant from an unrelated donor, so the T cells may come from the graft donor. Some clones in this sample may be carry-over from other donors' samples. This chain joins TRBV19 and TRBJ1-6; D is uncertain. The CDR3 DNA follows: TGTGCCAGTAGCCCCTCGCCAAATTCACCCCTCCACTTT. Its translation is CASSPSPNSPLHF.